This T cell receptor beta chain was identified during a study of T cells after yellow fever vaccination. The overall study: SMART-Seq v4 Ultra Low Input served to prepare low-cell-number fractions. General study findings and limits: It was a weaker secondary response, yet one that peaked faster, at day 5 versus 15. Abundant bulk-population clonotypes could contaminate the FACS-sorted repertoires.

TCRdb processed the 5' RACE reads anew with MiXCR; each CDR3 protein has one entry. The sample lists some 600,000 distinct CDR3 sequences; about a sixth were seen once. Trimming removed 4 bases from V and 4 bases from J; junction bases left unmatched: 12. The germline V gene encodes CDR1 SGDLS and CDR2 YYNGEE. This CDR3 is built from 17 residues. This clonotype turned up a few times. Its target is unknown. This material consisted of PBMCs, taken about 5 days after the first yellow fever vaccination. This sequence joins TRBV9 and TRBJ2-4, with 9 bases identical to TRBD1. This TCR was sampled from a man aged 18 to 29 who received the YFV17D yellow fever vaccine. This chain's CDR3 is CASSPQTGGGRKNIQYF. Written as DNA, the CDR3 is TGTGCCAGCAGCCCCCAGACAGGGGGGGGGCGGAAAAACATTCAGTACTTC.